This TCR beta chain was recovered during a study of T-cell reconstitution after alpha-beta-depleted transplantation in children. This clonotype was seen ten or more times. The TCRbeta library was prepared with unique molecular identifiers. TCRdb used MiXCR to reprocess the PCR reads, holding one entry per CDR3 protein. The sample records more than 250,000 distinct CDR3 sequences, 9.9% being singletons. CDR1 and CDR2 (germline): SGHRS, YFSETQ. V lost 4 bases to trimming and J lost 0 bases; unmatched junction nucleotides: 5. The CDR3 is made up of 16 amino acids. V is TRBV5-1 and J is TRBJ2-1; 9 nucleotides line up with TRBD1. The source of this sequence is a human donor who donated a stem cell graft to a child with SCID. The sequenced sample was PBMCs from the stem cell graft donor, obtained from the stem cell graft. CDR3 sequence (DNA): TGCGCCAGCAGCGGGGGACAGGGTAACTCCTACAATGAGCAGTTCTTC. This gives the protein CASSGGQGNSYNEQFF.